These 6 T cell receptor beta chains share one sample of origin, sequenced in a study of cytomegalovirus exposure and HLA in healthy donors. Use of 60 Vbeta and 13 Jbeta primers characterized the PCR. Profiling relied on immunoSEQ multiplex PCR, and the TCRdb table lists in-frame clones only, not all of them. The table lists approximately 120,000 clones, about four fifths of them singletons. The sequencing input was PBMCs. These receptors came from a woman aged 55-70 years in good health and CMV-seropositive.

This chain uses TRBV2 with TRBJ1-1; 9 bases map to TRBD1. CDR1 is SNHLY, CDR2 FYNNEI, per germline. V shed 6 bases, J shed 5 bases, and the junction held 10 bases outside the gene matches. This CDR3 has 15 residues. The CDR3 coding sequence is TGTGCCAGCAGAGGGGACAGGGATGCGGTAACTGAAGCTTTCTTT. It is translated as CASRGDRDAVTEAFF.

The chain joins TRBV5-4 to TRBJ2-1; 9 bases fit TRBD1. After removal of 5 bases from V and 7 bases from J, the junction contained 4 bases not matched to a gene. Germline loops: CDR1 SGHNT, CDR2 YYREEE (reference sequence). The CDR3 covers 13 residues. The CDR3 region has the DNA TGTGCCAGCAGTTCGACAGGGGGAAATGAGCAGTTCTTC. Its translation: CASSSTGGNEQFF.

The J gene is TRBJ1-5, the V gene TRBV30; the D is unclear. There are 13 residues in the CDR3. Germline CDR1 is GTSNPN and CDR2 is SVGIG (reference sequence). With 8 bases removed from V and 4 bases from J, the gap between germline ends came to 15 bases. The CDR3: CAPDGFRNQPQHF. The CDR3 DNA follows: TGTGCCCCCGACGGGTTTAGAAATCAGCCCCAGCATTTT.

The chain recombines TRBV5-1 with TRBJ1-2, with 9 bases identical to TRBD1. This CDR3 has 14 amino acids. The germline V gene encodes CDR1 SGHRS and CDR2 YFSETQ. Trimming removed 7 bases from V and 7 bases from J; junction bases left unmatched: 11. This CDR3 is CASRGGDREGGYTF. The CDR3 DNA follows: TGCGCCAGCCGAGGAGGGGACAGGGAAGGTGGCTACACCTTC.

V gene TRBV5-8 combines with J gene TRBJ2-1, with D possibly being TRBD2 (6 bases). This CDR3 is 16 amino acids long. Germline V gene sequence: CDR1 SGHTS, CDR2 YDEGEE. Trimming took 2 bases from V and 4 from J, leaving 16 bases between them. CDR3 in DNA: TGTGCCAGCAGCTTAGGGGCCGGCGGGATTTACAATGAGCAGTTCTTC. Its translation: CASSLGAGGIYNEQFF. The variable domain in full, completed from reference TRBV5-8 and TRBJ2-1, reads EAGVTQSPTHLIKTRGQQATLRCSPISGHTSVYWYQQALGLGLQFLLWYDEGEERNRGNFPPRFSGRQFPNYSSELNVNALELEDSALYLCASSLGAGGIYNEQFFGPGTRLTVL.

The CDR3 region is CASSQTKLAGGKRGETQYF. The CDR3 DNA reads as TGTGCCAGCAGCCAGACGAAGCTAGCGGGGGGTAAACGGGGGGAGACCCAGTACTTC. The chain is built from TRBV7-2 and TRBJ2-5; TRBD2 matches 11 bases. The J segment lost 5 bases and the V segment lost 5 bases, leaving 19 bases of the junction unmatched. In germline, CDR1 is SGHTA, CDR2 FQGNSA. CDR3 size: 19 residues.